This entry lists 23 T cell receptor beta chains sequenced from one sample in a study of OX40 agonist ivuxolimab in advanced cancers. Measured with immunoSEQ multiplex PCR; TCRdb has only the in-frame clones, and not every one. Among roughly 100,000 clones listed, 90% were seen once. The material sequenced was CD4+ or CD8+ T cells sorted from blood, taken in a trial of the OX40 agonist ivuxolimab. These TCRs come from an adult with an advanced solid tumor such as melanoma, head and neck, liver or kidney cancer.

The V gene is TRBV30, the J gene TRBJ1-4; TRBD1 matches at 7 bases. The V segment lost 5 bases and the J segment 5 bases; nucleotides outside the gene matches: 8. This CDR3 spans 14 amino acids. Germline V gene data show CDR1 as GTSNPN and CDR2 as SVGIG (reference sequence). Written as DNA, the CDR3 is TGTGCCTGGGGAGGACAGGCCGAAAATGAAAAACTGTTTTTT. Residues: CAWGGQAENEKLFF.

The chain combines TRBV6-5 with TRBJ1-1, with unresolved D. Germline values: CDR1 MNHEY, CDR2 SVGAGI. Trimming pared 0 bases from V and 4 bases from J, leaving 12 bases between. The CDR3 runs 15 residues. The CDR3: CASSYSEGVGTEAFF. The CDR3 DNA is TGTGCCAGCAGTTACTCGGAGGGCGTAGGCACTGAAGCTTTCTTT.

The CDR3 DNA reads TGTGCCAGCAGTGACCTGGGACAGGGGAGCACTGAAGCTTTCTTT. Its protein is CASSDLGQGSTEAFF. The genes are TRBV2 and TRBJ1-1, with 10 bases matching TRBD1. This CDR3 is built from 15 residues. Trimming cost V 3 bases and J 4 bases; bases outside gene matches: 5. Germline-derived CDR1 and CDR2 are SNHLY and FYNNEI.

The chain employs TRBV14 and TRBJ2-2, with unresolved D. CDR1 is SGHDN, CDR2 FVKESK, per germline. The length of the CDR3 is 15 residues. V lost 1 base and J 2 bases, leaving 8 bases between the germline ends. The CDR3 here is CASSQGFINTGELFF. For the CDR3, the DNA is TGTGCCAGCAGCCAAGGTTTCATTAACACCGGGGAGCTGTTTTTT.

The V call is TRBV5-6, the J call TRBJ2-7; unclear D gene. CDR3 size: 14 residues. Deletions cut 1 base from V and 2 bases from J, with 10 bases between. Germline V gives CDR1 SGHDT, CDR2 YYEEEE. Here the CDR3 DNA reads TGTGCCAGCAGCTTGCGTTCCGCCACCTACGAGCAGTACTTC. This sequence encodes CASSLRSATYEQYF.

The chain combines TRBV19 with TRBJ1-5, with TRBD1 matching 10 bases. The CDR3 runs 15 residues. Germline CDR1 LNHDA, CDR2 SQIVND (reference sequence). J gave up 2 bases and V 4 bases, and 2 bases lay outside the gene matches. The CDR3 spells CASSSGTGGNQPQHF. CDR3 DNA: TGTGCCAGTAGTAGCGGGACAGGGGGCAATCAGCCCCAGCATTTT.

The V call is TRBV6-4, the J call TRBJ2-7; D uncertain. The CDR3 loop spans 15 amino acids. V lost 5 bases and J lost 1, with 15 bases in between. Germline V gene sequence: CDR1 MRHNA, CDR2 SNTAGT. CDR3: CASSRELGESYEQYF. DNA for the CDR3: TGTGCCAGCAGTAGGGAATTAGGCGAATCCTACGAGCAGTACTTC.

V and J are TRBV10-3 and TRBJ1-2, with 9 bases matching TRBD1. The V segment lost 7 bases and the J segment 4 bases; nucleotides outside the gene matches: 7. The CDR3 consists of 14 residues. Germline-derived CDR1 and CDR2 are ENHRY and SYGVKD. The CDR3: CAIKGTGQGYGYTF. The DNA of the CDR3 is TGTGCCATCAAAGGGACGGGACAGGGCTATGGCTACACCTTC.

The J gene is TRBJ1-4, the V gene TRBV7-9; 10 bases are shared with TRBD1. Germline V gene data show CDR1 as SEHNR and CDR2 as FQNEAQ (reference sequence). Unmatched junction bases numbered 8, after V lost 5 bases and J lost 8 bases. The CDR3 loop spans 15 amino acids. The CDR3 coding sequence is TGTGCCAGCAGCCCAGGACAGGGGGAGGAGGAAAAACTGTTTTTT. The encoded protein is CASSPGQGEEEKLFF.

The V gene is TRBV7-2, the J gene TRBJ2-5, with D perhaps TRBD1 (7 bases). The germline V and J ends were trimmed by 6 bases and 4 bases, with 15 bases remaining between them. Germline CDR1 and CDR2: SGHTA and FQGNSA. This CDR3 has 14 amino acids. The CDR3 region is CASSKDQGGETQYF. CDR3 nucleotide sequence: TGTGCCAGCAGTAAAGACCAGGGGGGAGAGACCCAGTACTTC.

The chain is built from TRBV11-3 and TRBJ2-7; D may be TRBD1 (5 bases). The V and J ends lost 2 bases and 5 bases respectively, with 13 bases between them. The CDR3 runs to 14 residues. Looked up from germline, CDR1 is SGHNT and CDR2 is YENEEA. CDR3 sequence reads: CASSLNPGRNEQYF. The CDR3 DNA follows: TGTGCCAGCAGCTTAAACCCAGGGCGTAACGAGCAGTACTTC. The whole variable domain, filled in from reference TRBV11-3 and TRBJ2-7, reads EAGVVQSPRYKIIEKKQPVAFWCNPISGHNTLYWYLQNLGQGPELLIRYENEEAVDDSQLPKDRFSAERLKGVDSTLKIQPAELGDSAVYLCASSLNPGRNEQYFGPGTRLTVT.

The chain links TRBV6-9 to TRBJ1-3, with D possibly TRBD1 on 5 matching bases. The germline V gene encodes CDR1 MNHGY and CDR2 SVAAGI. V was shortened by 5 bases and J by 0 bases, with 17 bases between the two germline ends. This CDR3 region has 17 residues. CDR3 nucleotides: TGTGCCAGCAGTGAGTCGATGAAGGGGATCTCTGGAAACACCATATATTTT. Translation gives CASSESMKGISGNTIYF.

The chain combines TRBV6-5 with TRBJ1-2; D ambiguous. The CDR3 extends over 13 amino acids. Deletions cut 6 bases from V and 5 bases from J, with 13 bases between. Germline V gene data show CDR1 as MNHEY and CDR2 as SVGAGI. CDR3 sequence (DNA): TGTGCCAGCAGAGGAGGGAGCATGTATGGCTACACCTTC. Encoded protein: CASRGGSMYGYTF.

The chain couples TRBV7-2 to TRBJ1-1; tentative D call: TRBD1 (5 bases). Germline CDR1 and CDR2: SGHTA and FQGNSA. V was cut by 1 base and J by 6 bases, with 9 bases left in between. The CDR3 has 13 amino acids. CDR3 nucleotides: TGTGCCAGCAGCTTAGGGACATTGGCTGAAGCTTTCTTT. Translated: CASSLGTLAEAFF.

The rearrangement links TRBV6-6 to TRBJ1-5, with D tentatively TRBD1 (5 bases). This CDR3 contains 13 residues. Germline V CDR1 and CDR2: MNHNY, SVGAGI (reference sequence). Trimming left V 4 bases short and J 4 bases short, with 8 bases between. The DNA of the CDR3 is TGTGCCAGCAGTTCAGGGCCGAATCAGCCCCAGCATTTT. This codes for CASSSGPNQPQHF.

The chain employs TRBV7-2 and TRBJ2-5; 9 nucleotides agree with TRBD2. The CDR3 is 15 residues long. Germline V gives CDR1 SGHTA, CDR2 FQGNSA. J lost 2 bases, V lost 6 bases, and 7 bases had no gene match. CDR3: CASSPRTSAQETQYF. The CDR3 DNA sequence: TGTGCCAGCAGTCCCCGGACTAGCGCGCAAGAGACCCAGTACTTC.

The rearrangement links TRBV6-5 to TRBJ2-2; D possibly matches TRBD1 or TRBD2 (5 bases each). The CDR3 loop spans 16 amino acids. Deletions cut 1 base from V and 9 bases from J, with 18 bases between. Germline lookup yields CDR1 MNHEY and CDR2 SVGAGI. The CDR3 reads CASSYFSRDQPRELFF. The CDR3 DNA sequence: TGTGCCAGCAGTTACTTCTCCAGGGACCAACCGAGGGAGCTGTTTTTT.

CDR3 nucleotides: TGTGCCAGTACTCCTGGGGATAGGGACACTGAAGCTTTCTTT. It translates to CASTPGDRDTEAFF. The chain joins TRBV19 to TRBJ1-1, with unresolved D. This CDR3 has 14 residues. CDR1 LNHDA and CDR2 SQIVND come from the germline V gene (reference sequence). V was pared by 7 bases and J by 3 bases, with 15 bases between.

V gene TRBV23-1 combines with J gene TRBJ2-1; TRBD2 matches at 9 bases. TRBV23-1 is assigned to the ORF class and has an uncertain function. Losses at the gene ends were 10 bases for V and 1 base for J; bases not matched to a gene: 8. This CDR3 contains 15 residues. CDR3 nucleotide sequence: TGCGCCATTAGAAGCGGGGGGCTTTCCTACAATGAGCAGTTCTTC. Protein product: CAIRSGGLSYNEQFF.

The CDR3, as DNA: TGTGCCAGTAGCCCATTCCGGGTCTCTGGGGCCAACGTCCTGACTTTC. Amino acids: CASSPFRVSGANVLTF. The chain combines TRBV19 with TRBJ2-6; D remains ambiguous. The V gene's germline CDR1 is LNHDA and CDR2 SQIVND (reference sequence). V dropped 6 bases and J dropped 0 bases, with 12 bases sitting between them. This CDR3 comprises 16 residues.

In its sample, this clone was seen a few times. The chain couples TRBV4-2 to TRBJ1-1; a possible D gene is TRBD1 (5 bases). V lost 4 bases and J 6 bases, leaving 12 bases between the germline ends. Germline V CDR1 and CDR2: LGHNA, YNFKEQ. The CDR3 runs to 13 residues. The chain's CDR3 is CASSPPGTAEAFF. Written as DNA, the CDR3 is TGTGCCAGCAGCCCCCCAGGGACCGCTGAAGCTTTCTTT.

The V gene is TRBV11-2, the J gene TRBJ2-5; TRBD1 might be the D (6 bases). Germline CDR1 reads SGHAT; CDR2 reads FQNNGV. Deletions cut 3 bases from V and 5 bases from J, with 28 bases between. This CDR3 is built from 19 residues. CDR3 protein: CASSFSSSGLGAKTETQYF. The CDR3 nucleotides are TGTGCCAGCAGCTTTTCTTCCTCCGGCTTGGGGGCTAAAACCGAGACCCAGTACTTC.

J is TRBJ2-1 and V is TRBV27, with D unclear. V was trimmed by 6 bases and J by 0 bases, leaving 9 bases between them. The CDR3 loop spans 14 amino acids. Per the germline V gene, CDR1 is MNHEY and CDR2 is SMNVEV (reference sequence). CDR3 protein: CASRRSHSYNEQFF. CDR3 DNA: TGTGCCAGCAGAAGGAGCCACTCCTACAATGAGCAGTTCTTC.